One and the same sample provided the 27 T cell receptor beta chains below, sequenced in a study of T cell responses to AZD1222 COVID-19 vaccine. TCRdb's copy holds only in-frame clones and misses some; the assay was immunoSEQ multiplex PCR. The sample comprises about 180,000 clones, 90% to 95% of which are singletons, and approximately 0.98% rests with the top ten. Material: peripheral blood, obtained 28 days after the second dose of the MenACWY control vaccine. Source of these receptors: an adult who received the MenACWY meningococcal vaccine as a control.

The chain is built from TRBV7-3 and TRBJ2-5, with 9 bases that match TRBD2. The junction had 22 bases not matched to a gene; V was cut back by 5 bases and J by 3 bases. The CDR3 consists of 20 residues. Germline V gene sequence: CDR1 SGHTA, CDR2 FQGTGA. CDR3 protein: CASSQTGTSLPPPYEETQYF. The CDR3 coding sequence is TGTGCCAGCAGCCAAACGGGGACTAGCCTCCCACCGCCTTATGAAGAGACCCAGTACTTC.

This clone was seen only a few times. The V and J genes are TRBV2 and TRBJ1-2; D not certain. This CDR3 spans 11 amino acids. From germline, CDR1 is SNHLY and CDR2 FYNNEI. Trimming left V 8 bases short and J 4 bases short, with 8 bases between. As DNA, the CDR3 is TGTGCCAGCGCGACACTCTATGGCTACACCTTC. Its protein product is CASATLYGYTF. Supplemented by reference TRBV2 and TRBJ1-2, the full variable domain reads EPEVTQTPSHQVTQMGQEVILRCVPISNHLYFYWYRQILGQKVEFLVSFYNNEISEKSEIFDDQFSVERPDGSNFTLKIRSTKLEDSAMYFCASATLYGYTFGSGTRLTVV.

The chain carries TRBV6-6 and TRBJ2-5; D is possibly TRBD1 (5 bases). This CDR3 comprises 14 residues. Deletions cut 0 bases from V and 7 bases from J, with 12 bases between. Germline CDR1 MNHNY, CDR2 SVGAGI (reference sequence). CDR3 region: CASSYSTGQATQYF. CDR3 bases: TGTGCCAGCAGTTACTCCACAGGCCAGGCGACCCAGTACTTC.

This clone appeared a few times. The chain carries TRBV3-1 (or the pseudogene TRBV3-2) and TRBJ1-4; 8 bases align to TRBD1. CDR1 is LGHDT and CDR2 is YNNKEL in the germline V gene (reference sequence). Losses at the gene ends were 1 base for V and 4 bases for J; bases not matched to a gene: 8. CDR3 size: 17 residues. Here the CDR3 DNA reads TGTGCCAGCAGCCAAGCCGAACAGGGGGACTTTAATGAAAAACTGTTTTTT. Translated: CASSQAEQGDFNEKLFF.

The rearrangement joins TRBV5-5 to TRBJ1-2; D gene ambiguous. CDR3 size: 18 residues. Germline assignment: CDR1 SGHKS and CDR2 YYEKEE (reference sequence). V lost 0 bases and J lost 8, with 26 bases in between. Here the CDR3 reads CASSLGDGNGIRILGYTF. In nucleotides, the CDR3 is TGTGCCAGCAGCTTGGGAGACGGTAATGGGATTAGGATTCTAGGCTACACCTTC.

Of note for this clone: Within the sample, other DNA sequences also encode this same CDR3. The gene calls are TRBV19 and TRBJ1-2; D not resolved. Between the trimmed V and J ends, which lost 6 bases and 5 bases, there was a span of 13 bases. The CDR3 is 13 residues long. Germline CDR1 LNHDA, CDR2 SQIVND (reference sequence). This CDR3 is CASSIGQAYGYTF. CDR3 coding DNA: TGTGCCAGTAGCATCGGGCAGGCTTATGGCTACACCTTC. Using reference TRBV19 and TRBJ1-2 for the parts outside the CDR3, the full variable domain is DGGITQSPKYLFRKEGQNVTLSCEQNLNHDAMYWYRQDPGQGLRLIYYSQIVNDFQKGDIAEGYSVSREKKESFPLTVTSAQKNPTAFYLCASSIGQAYGYTFGSGTRLTVV.

This sequence joins TRBV10-3 and TRBJ1-2; 10 bases line up with TRBD1. This CDR3 has 13 residues. Germline CDR1 ENHRY, CDR2 SYGVKD. Losses at the gene ends were 4 bases for V and 8 bases for J; bases not matched to a gene: 4. The CDR3 region has the DNA TGTGCCATCAGTGGACAGGGGGCGGACGGCTACACCTTC. This sequence encodes CAISGQGADGYTF.

V and J are TRBV19 and TRBJ2-7; a possible D gene is TRBD1 (5 bases). From germline, CDR1 is LNHDA and CDR2 SQIVND (reference sequence). This CDR3 is built from 12 residues. V dropped 5 bases and J dropped 3 bases, with 8 bases sitting between them. CDR3 in DNA: TGTGCCAGTAGTGAGGACAACTACGAGCAGTACTTC. Translating it yields CASSEDNYEQYF.

The rearrangement links TRBV12-3 or TRBV12-4 to TRBJ2-1; D possibly corresponds to TRBD2 (5 bases). CDR3 length: 12 residues. V was cut by 2 bases and J by 12 bases, with 11 bases left in between. CDR3 nucleotide sequence: TGTGCCAGCAGTTTATTCGGGGTTGGGCAGTTCTTC. Its protein product is CASSLFGVGQFF.

This rearrangement joins TRBV4-1 to TRBJ2-3, with TRBD2 matching over 11 bases. This CDR3 region has 17 residues. Germline values: CDR1 MGHRA, CDR2 YSYEKL. After removal of 1 base from V and 8 bases from J, the junction contained 11 bases not matched to a gene. The DNA for the CDR3 is TGCGCCAGCAGCCAAGTAGTTACTAGCGGGGGCCAGGGTACGCAGTATTTT. Translating it yields CASSQVVTSGGQGTQYF.

The table lists this clone with a count of one. This chain connects TRBV28 to TRBJ1-5; D unresolved. V gave up 5 bases and J gave up 1 base, with 12 bases separating them. The CDR3 sequence is 15 residues long. Germline loops: CDR1 MDHEN, CDR2 SYDVKM. The CDR3 DNA follows: TGTGCCAGCAGTACCGAAGAAACGAGCAATCAGCCCCAGCATTTT. Translated, it gives CASSTEETSNQPQHF.

V and J are TRBV5-1 and TRBJ2-7; TRBD1 aligns across 7 bases. CDR1 and CDR2 from the germline V gene are SGHRS and YFSETQ. Unmatched junction bases numbered 3, after V lost 3 bases and J lost 6 bases. The CDR3 sequence is 12 residues long. Here the CDR3 reads CASSSGQSEQYF. The CDR3 bases are TGCGCCAGCAGCTCGGGACAGTCCGAGCAGTACTTC.

For the CDR3, the DNA is TGTGCCAGCAGCCGGGGGGGGTTTAATTCACCCCTCCACTTT. This codes for CASSRGGFNSPLHF. This chain connects TRBV7-2 to TRBJ1-6, with D possibly being TRBD1 (5 bases). The CDR3 sequence is 14 residues long. The V gene lost 5 bases and the J gene lost 6 bases, with 11 bases spanning the gap. The germline V gene has CDR1 SGHTA and CDR2 FQGNSA.

The V and J genes are TRBV28 and TRBJ1-2; weak D call: TRBD1 (6 bases). Trimming cost V 6 bases and J 4 bases, with 9 bases left between them. The germline CDR1 and CDR2 sequences are MDHEN and SYDVKM. CDR3 length: 12 residues. The CDR3 loop is CASRQGSYGYTF. CDR3 bases: TGTGCCAGCAGGCAGGGGTCCTATGGCTACACCTTC.

V gene TRBV28 combines with J gene TRBJ1-5, with D tentatively TRBD1 (6 bases). Between the trimmed V and J ends, which lost 5 bases and 2 bases, there was a span of 16 bases. CDR3 length equals 16 residues. The germline gives CDR1 MDHEN, CDR2 SYDVKM. CDR3 in amino acids: CASSVSKGGGNQPQHF. The CDR3 region has the DNA TGTGCCAGCAGTGTCTCTAAGGGGGGGGGCAATCAGCCCCAGCATTTT.

This clone is a singleton in its sample. CDR3 in DNA: TGTGCCAGCAGTGATGGTCAGCCGGGAAACACCATATATTTT. Protein: CASSDGQPGNTIYF. The V call is TRBV6-1, the J call TRBJ1-3; no clear D. This CDR3 has 14 residues. Germline CDR1 MNHNS, CDR2 SASEGT. V was pared by 3 bases and J by 4 bases, with 10 bases between.

This chain connects TRBV12-3 or TRBV12-4 to TRBJ1-5; possibly TRBD1 for D (5 bases). The V end lost 3 bases, the J end lost 9 bases, and 12 bases lay between the germline ends. The CDR3 has 13 residues. The CDR3: CASSFTDNMPQHF. The CDR3 DNA sequence: TGTGCCAGCAGTTTCACGGACAACATGCCCCAGCATTTT.

The V and J genes are TRBV12-3 or TRBV12-4 and TRBJ1-2; D remains ambiguous. The CDR3 contains 12 residues. Trimming pared 4 bases from V and 5 bases from J, leaving 8 bases between. The chain's CDR3 is CASSSSTYGYTF. CDR3 bases: TGTGCCAGCAGTTCCTCGACTTATGGCTACACCTTC.

The CDR3 nucleotides read TGTGCCAGCAGAGCACTCACGAAAACGACCTACGAGCAGTACTTC. It is translated as CASRALTKTTYEQYF. This chain links TRBV7-9 with TRBJ2-7, with D uncertain. V gave up 6 bases and J gave up 2 bases, with 17 bases separating them. There are 15 residues in the CDR3. Per the germline V gene, CDR1 is SEHNR and CDR2 is FQNEAQ (reference sequence).

This rearrangement joins TRBV18 to TRBJ2-2; D is unresolved. V lost 2 bases to trimming and J lost 1 base, with 8 bases between them. The CDR3 is made up of 15 amino acids. The germline gives CDR1 KGHSH, CDR2 LQKENI. CDR3 nucleotide sequence: TGTGCCAGCTCACCAATGGCTCGGAACACCGGGGAGCTGTTTTTT. This gives the protein CASSPMARNTGELFF.

V usage is TRBV18 and J usage is TRBJ1-1; 8 positions match TRBD1. This CDR3 comprises 14 residues. V shed 5 bases, J shed 1 base, and the junction held 3 bases outside the gene matches. The germline CDR1 and CDR2 sequences are KGHSH and LQKENI. CDR3 coding DNA: TGTGCCAGCTCAACCGGGACAGGGAACACTGAAGCTTTCTTT. It is translated as CASSTGTGNTEAFF.

This chain joins TRBV6-6 and TRBJ2-3; D gene uncertain. CDR1 and CDR2 from the germline V gene are MNHNY and SVGAGI (reference sequence). CDR3 size: 13 residues. The V end lost 6 bases, the J end lost 1 base, and 8 bases lay between the germline ends. The CDR3 region is CASSPQGTDTQYF. For the CDR3, the DNA is TGTGCCAGCAGCCCACAAGGCACAGATACGCAGTATTTT.

The rearrangement links TRBV7-9 to TRBJ2-7; D ambiguous. Trimming cost V 5 bases and J 3 bases, with 8 bases left between them. This CDR3 spans 12 amino acids. Germline V gives CDR1 SEHNR, CDR2 FQNEAQ (reference sequence). For the CDR3, the DNA is TGTGCCAGCAGCCAGGAGTTCTACGAGCAGTACTTC. Encoded protein: CASSQEFYEQYF.

This chain uses TRBV7-9 with TRBJ1-2; D gene ambiguous. CDR3 length: 13 residues. Germline-derived CDR1 and CDR2 are SEHNR and FQNEAQ (reference sequence). The germline V and J ends were trimmed by 5 bases and 6 bases, with 13 bases remaining between them. The CDR3 reads CASSPTAVHGYTF. The CDR3 DNA reads as TGTGCCAGCAGCCCGACGGCAGTACATGGCTACACCTTC.

This chain uses TRBV14 with TRBJ1-5; 7 positions agree with TRBD1. The CDR3 loop spans 15 amino acids. CDR1 is SGHDN, CDR2 FVKESK, per germline. After removal of 4 bases from V and 3 bases from J, the junction contained 6 bases not matched to a gene. The CDR3 sequence is CASSPSGGFNQPQHF. The CDR3 region has the DNA TGTGCCAGCAGCCCATCAGGGGGATTCAATCAGCCCCAGCATTTT. The variable domain in full, with the rest retrieved from reference TRBV14 and TRBJ1-5, is EAGVTQFPSHSVIEKGQTVTLRCDPISGHDNLYWYRRVMGKEIKFLLHFVKESKQDESGMPNNRFLAERTGGTYSTLKVQPAELEDSGVYFCASSPSGGFNQPQHFGDGTRLSIL.

The chain couples TRBV20-1 to TRBJ1-1; no definite D call. Germline assignment: CDR1 DFQATT and CDR2 SNEGSKA (reference sequence). Trimming stripped 6 bases from V and 3 bases from J, with 8 bases between. The CDR3 covers 11 residues. CDR3 nucleotides: TGCAGTGCCTTTGCGGACACTGAAGCTTTCTTT. Amino acids: CSAFADTEAFF.

This chain connects TRBV15 to TRBJ1-2; TRBD1 might be the D (6 bases). V lost 4 bases and J 2 bases, leaving 14 bases between the germline ends. The CDR3 totals 15 residues. Germline V gene data show CDR1 as LNHNV and CDR2 as YYDKDF (reference sequence). The CDR3 protein is CATSKHRETNYGYTF. The CDR3 nucleotides are TGTGCCACCAGCAAACACAGGGAGACCAACTATGGCTACACCTTC.